This T cell receptor (beta chain) originates from a study of molecular identifiers for immune sequencing clone quantification. At the level of the study: In replicates, RNA from approximately 20,000 or 100,000 naive CD8 cells was divided five ways and four parts were sequenced.

MiXCR, applied by TCRdb to the PCR reads, yields one record per CDR3 protein. The repertoire holds approximately 680,000 distinct CDR3 sequences, with about 25% as singletons. Germline assignment: CDR1 MNHEY and CDR2 SVGEGT. Losses at the gene ends were 10 bases for V and 1 base for J; bases not matched to a gene: 10. This CDR3 has 15 residues. Libraries for naive CD8 T cells, which were made from 20,000 to 1,000,000 sorted cells, drew on 10%, 30% or 50% of the RNA. Sorting recovered naive CD8 T cells on a CD8+CD4-CCR7+CD45RA+ profile. To note about this clonotype: The missing conserved phenylalanine or tryptophan at the end of this CDR3 makes a read error likely.

Sequencing was carried out using naive CD8+ T cells from blood, with Jurkat cell RNA spiked in. The subset was: FACS-sorted CD8+CD4-CCR7+CD45RA+ naive T cells. V is TRBV6-2 or TRBV6-3 and J is TRBJ2-3; 8 bases align to TRBD2. The receptor comes from a human donor in good health. Some libraries in this study had Jurkat cell RNA spiked in. The CDR3 DNA follows: TGTGCCACCCGGTCATTACTAGCGGGCACAGATACGCAGTATTCT. Residues: CATRSLLAGTDTQYS.